This T cell receptor beta chain was sequenced in a study of blood T cell repertoires in COVID-19. Whole-study context: Samples representing acute and convalescent COVID-19 were sourced from the United States, Italy and Spain. PBMCs, B-cell-depleted T cells, or T cells provided the cDNA or gDNA that made up the material.

Generated by immunoSEQ multiplex PCR, the TCRdb table keeps only in-frame clones and is missing some. The table lists 110,000 to 150,000 clones, just under 80% of them singletons, with just under 2% in the top ten. The receptor was isolated from an older woman with acute or convalescent COVID-19. The material sequenced was peripheral blood.

CDR3: CASSLSTYNEQFF. CDR3 in DNA: TGTGCCAGCAGCTTGAGCACCTACAATGAGCAGTTCTTC. The chain employs TRBV5-6 and TRBJ2-1; D gene unclear. Germline V gives CDR1 SGHDT, CDR2 YYEEEE. The CDR3 is made up of 13 amino acids. Trimming took 1 base from V and 2 from J, leaving 4 bases between them.